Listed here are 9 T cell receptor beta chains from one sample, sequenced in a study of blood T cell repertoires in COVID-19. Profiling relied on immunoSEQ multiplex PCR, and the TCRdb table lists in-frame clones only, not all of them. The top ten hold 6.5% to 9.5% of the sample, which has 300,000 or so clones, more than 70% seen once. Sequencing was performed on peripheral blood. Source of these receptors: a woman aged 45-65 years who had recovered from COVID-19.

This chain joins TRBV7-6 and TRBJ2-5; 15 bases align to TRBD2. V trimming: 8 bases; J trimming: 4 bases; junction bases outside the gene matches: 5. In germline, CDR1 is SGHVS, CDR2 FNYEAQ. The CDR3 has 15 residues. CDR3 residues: CASSGTSGRIETQYF. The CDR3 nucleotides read TGTGCCAGCTCCGGGACTAGCGGGAGGATAGAGACCCAGTACTTC. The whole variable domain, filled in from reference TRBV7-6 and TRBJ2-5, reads GAGVSQSPRYKVTKRGQDVALRCDPISGHVSLYWYRQALGQGPEFLTYFNYEAQQDKSGLPNDRFSAERPEGSISTLTIQRTEQRDSAMYRCASSGTSGRIETQYFGPGTRLLVL.

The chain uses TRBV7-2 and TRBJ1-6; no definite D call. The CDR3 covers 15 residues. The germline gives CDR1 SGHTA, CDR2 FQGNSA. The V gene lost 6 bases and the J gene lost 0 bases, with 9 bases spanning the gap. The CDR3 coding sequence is TGTGCCAGCAGTACAGACGGCTCCTATAATTCACCCCTCCACTTT. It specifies CASSTDGSYNSPLHF. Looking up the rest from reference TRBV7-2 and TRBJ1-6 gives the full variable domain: GAGVSQSPSNKVTEKGKDVELRCDPISGHTALYWYRQSLGQGLEFLIYFQGNSAPDKSGLPSDRFSAERTGGSVSTLTIQRTQQEDSAVYLCASSTDGSYNSPLHFGNGTRLTVT.

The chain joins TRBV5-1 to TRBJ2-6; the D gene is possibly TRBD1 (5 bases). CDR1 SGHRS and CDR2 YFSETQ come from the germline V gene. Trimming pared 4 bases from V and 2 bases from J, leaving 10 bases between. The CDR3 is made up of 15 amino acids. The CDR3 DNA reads TGCGCCAGCAGCCCAGGGAACGCTGGGGCCAACGTCCTGACTTTC. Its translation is CASSPGNAGANVLTF.

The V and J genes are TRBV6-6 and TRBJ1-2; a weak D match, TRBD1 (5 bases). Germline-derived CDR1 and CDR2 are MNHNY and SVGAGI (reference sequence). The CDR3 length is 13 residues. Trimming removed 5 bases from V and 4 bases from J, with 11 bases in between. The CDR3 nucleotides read TGTGCCAGCAGTCCCCAGGGCCGCTATGGCTACACCTTC. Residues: CASSPQGRYGYTF.

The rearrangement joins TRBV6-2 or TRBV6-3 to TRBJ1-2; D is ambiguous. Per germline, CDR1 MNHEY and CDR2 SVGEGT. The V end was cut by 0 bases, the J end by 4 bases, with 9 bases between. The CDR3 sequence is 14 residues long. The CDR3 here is CASSYSSGGYGYTF. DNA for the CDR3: TGTGCCAGCAGTTACTCTTCGGGAGGCTATGGCTACACCTTC.

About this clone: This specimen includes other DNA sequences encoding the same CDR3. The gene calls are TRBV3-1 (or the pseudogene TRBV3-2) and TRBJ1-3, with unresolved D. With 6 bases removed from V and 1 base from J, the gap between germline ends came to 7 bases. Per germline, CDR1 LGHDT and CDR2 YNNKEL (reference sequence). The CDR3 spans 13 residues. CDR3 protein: CASSLRSGNTIYF. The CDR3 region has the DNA TGTGCCAGCAGTTTACGGTCTGGAAACACCATATATTTT.

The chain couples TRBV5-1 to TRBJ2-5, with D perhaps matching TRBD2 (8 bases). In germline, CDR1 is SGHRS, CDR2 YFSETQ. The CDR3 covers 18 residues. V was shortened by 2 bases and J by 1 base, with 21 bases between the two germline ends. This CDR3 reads CASSLHRGAGVGQETQYF. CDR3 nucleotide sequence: TGCGCCAGCAGCTTACACAGGGGAGCGGGAGTAGGCCAAGAGACCCAGTACTTC. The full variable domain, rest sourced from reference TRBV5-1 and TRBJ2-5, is KAGVTQTPRYLIKTRGQQVTLSCSPISGHRSVSWYQQTPGQGLQFLFEYFSETQRNKGNFPGRFSGRQFSNSRSEMNVSTLELGDSALYLCASSLHRGAGVGQETQYFGPGTRLLVL.

For the CDR3, the DNA is TGTGCCAGCAGTTTCGGAGGGTCCCCGAGGACTGAAGCTTTCTTT. Translating gives CASSFGGSPRTEAFF. The chain couples TRBV27 to TRBJ1-1, with unresolved D. Trimming took 3 bases from V and 5 from J, leaving 16 bases between them. CDR1 MNHEY and CDR2 SMNVEV come from the germline V gene (reference sequence). The CDR3 length is 15 residues.

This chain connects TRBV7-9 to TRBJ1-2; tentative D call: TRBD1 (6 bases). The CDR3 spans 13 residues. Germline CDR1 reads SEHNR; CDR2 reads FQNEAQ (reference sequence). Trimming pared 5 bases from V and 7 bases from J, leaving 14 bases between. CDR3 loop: CASSRDTESGYTF. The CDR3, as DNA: TGTGCCAGCAGCCGGGACACGGAAAGTGGCTACACCTTC.